The following is a T cell receptor beta chain sequence with its context. Antigen unknown. Germline V gene lookup returns CDR1 LGHDT and CDR2 YNNKEL (reference sequence). CDR3 length: 13 amino acids. Trimming removed 7 bases from V and 12 bases from J; junction bases left unmatched: 3. TCRdb passed the 5' RACE reads through MiXCR, listing each CDR3 protein once. This sample has 240,000 or so distinct CDR3 sequences; about 10% occur once, and the top ten carry 9% to 10%. These data come from a study of identical twins. The study's findings and limits: Zero-insertion results could be subject to partial confounding by invariant MAIT and iNKT cells. The conclusions drew on cross-sectional statistical analysis instead of tracking the same donors. Abundant cord blood beta clonotypes carried fewer insertions; memory repertoires showed none.

This rearrangement joins TRBV3-1 to TRBJ2-2; 15 bases fit TRBD2. The sample was memory T cells sorted from blood. The receptor was derived from a man over 45 in good health. CDR3 bases: TGTGCCAGCATAGGACTAGCGGGGGGGCAGCTGTTTTTT. Its protein is CASIGLAGGQLFF.